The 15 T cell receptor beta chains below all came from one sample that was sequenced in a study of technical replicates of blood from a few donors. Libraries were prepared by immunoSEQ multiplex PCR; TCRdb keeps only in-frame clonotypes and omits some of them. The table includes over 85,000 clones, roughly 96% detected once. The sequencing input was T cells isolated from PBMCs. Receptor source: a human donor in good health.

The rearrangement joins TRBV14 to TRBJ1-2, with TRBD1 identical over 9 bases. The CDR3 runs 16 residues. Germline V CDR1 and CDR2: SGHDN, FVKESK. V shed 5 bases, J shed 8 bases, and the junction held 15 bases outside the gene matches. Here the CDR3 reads CASSFRTGDPIAGYTF. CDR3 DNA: TGTGCCAGCAGCTTCCGGACAGGGGATCCTATTGCCGGCTACACCTTC.

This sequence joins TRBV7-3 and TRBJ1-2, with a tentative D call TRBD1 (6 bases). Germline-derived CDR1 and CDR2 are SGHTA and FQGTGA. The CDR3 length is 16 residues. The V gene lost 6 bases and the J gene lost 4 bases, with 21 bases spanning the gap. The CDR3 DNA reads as TGTGCCAGCAGTCCTGCTCGGACAGCCTTTATCTATGGCTACACCTTC. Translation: CASSPARTAFIYGYTF. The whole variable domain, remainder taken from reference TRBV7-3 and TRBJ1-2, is GAGVSQTPSNKVTEKGKYVELRCDPISGHTALYWYRQSLGQGPEFLIYFQGTGAADDSGLPNDRFFAVRPEGSVSTLKIQRTERGDSAVYLCASSPARTAFIYGYTFGSGTRLTVV.

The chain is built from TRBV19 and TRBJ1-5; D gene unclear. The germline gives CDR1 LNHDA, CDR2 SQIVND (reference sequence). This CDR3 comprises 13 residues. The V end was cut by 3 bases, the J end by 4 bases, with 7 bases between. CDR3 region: CASSIRFNQPQHF. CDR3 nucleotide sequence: TGTGCCAGTAGTATCCGTTTTAATCAGCCCCAGCATTTT. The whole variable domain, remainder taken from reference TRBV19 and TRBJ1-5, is DGGITQSPKYLFRKEGQNVTLSCEQNLNHDAMYWYRQDPGQGLRLIYYSQIVNDFQKGDIAEGYSVSREKKESFPLTVTSAQKNPTAFYLCASSIRFNQPQHFGDGTRLSIL.

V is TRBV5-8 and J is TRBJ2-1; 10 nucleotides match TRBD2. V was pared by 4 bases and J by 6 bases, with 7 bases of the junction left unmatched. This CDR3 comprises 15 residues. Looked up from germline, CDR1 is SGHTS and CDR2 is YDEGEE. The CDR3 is CASSIPGLATNEQFF. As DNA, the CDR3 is TGTGCCAGCAGCATACCGGGACTAGCGACCAATGAGCAGTTCTTC.

The CDR3 coding sequence is TGCAGCGTTCGGGGGACCAGCATGGAGCAGTACTTC. This gives the protein CSVRGTSMEQYF. This chain connects TRBV29-1 to TRBJ2-7; D might be TRBD2 (6 bases). The CDR3 contains 12 residues. Trimming stripped 5 bases from V and 7 bases from J, with 15 bases between. Germline V CDR1 and CDR2: SQVTM, ANQGSEA.

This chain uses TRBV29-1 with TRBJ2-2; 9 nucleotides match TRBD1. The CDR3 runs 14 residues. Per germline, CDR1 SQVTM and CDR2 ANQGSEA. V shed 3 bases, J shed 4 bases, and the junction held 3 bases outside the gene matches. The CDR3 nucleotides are TGCAGCGTTGAGACGGGACAGGGCACCGGGGAGCTGTTTTTT. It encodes CSVETGQGTGELFF.

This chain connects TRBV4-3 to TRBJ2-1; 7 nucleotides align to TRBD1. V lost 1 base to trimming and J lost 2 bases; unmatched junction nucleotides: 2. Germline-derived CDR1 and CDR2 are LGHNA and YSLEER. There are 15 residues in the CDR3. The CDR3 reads CASSQGDSPYNEQFF. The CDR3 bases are TGCGCCAGCAGCCAAGGGGACAGCCCCTACAATGAGCAGTTCTTC.

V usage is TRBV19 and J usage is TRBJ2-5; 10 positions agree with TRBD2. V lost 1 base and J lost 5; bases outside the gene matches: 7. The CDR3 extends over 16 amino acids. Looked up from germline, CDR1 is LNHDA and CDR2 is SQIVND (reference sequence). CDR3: CASSIGLAGARETQYF. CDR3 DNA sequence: TGTGCCAGTAGTATAGGGCTAGCGGGAGCGAGGGAGACCCAGTACTTC.

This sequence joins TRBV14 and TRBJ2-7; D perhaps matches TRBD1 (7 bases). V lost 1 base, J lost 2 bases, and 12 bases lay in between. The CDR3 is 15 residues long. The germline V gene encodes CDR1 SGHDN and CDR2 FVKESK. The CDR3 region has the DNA TGTGCCAGCAGCCAAGGCGGGACAGCCACCTACGAGCAGTACTTC. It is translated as CASSQGGTATYEQYF. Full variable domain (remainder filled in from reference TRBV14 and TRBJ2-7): EAGVTQFPSHSVIEKGQTVTLRCDPISGHDNLYWYRRVMGKEIKFLLHFVKESKQDESGMPNNRFLAERTGGTYSTLKVQPAELEDSGVYFCASSQGGTATYEQYFGPGTRLTVT.

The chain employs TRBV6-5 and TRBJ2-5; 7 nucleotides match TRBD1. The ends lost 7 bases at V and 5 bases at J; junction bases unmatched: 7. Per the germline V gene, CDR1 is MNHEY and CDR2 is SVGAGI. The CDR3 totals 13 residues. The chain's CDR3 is CASTSQGSETQYF. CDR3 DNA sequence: TGTGCCAGCACCTCACAGGGGTCGGAGACCCAGTACTTC.

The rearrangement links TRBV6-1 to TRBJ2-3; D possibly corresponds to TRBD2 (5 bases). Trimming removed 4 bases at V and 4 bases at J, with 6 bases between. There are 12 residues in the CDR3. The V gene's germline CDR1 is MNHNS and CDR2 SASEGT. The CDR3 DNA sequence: TGTGCCAGCAGTGGAGGGTCAGATACGCAGTATTTT. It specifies CASSGGSDTQYF.

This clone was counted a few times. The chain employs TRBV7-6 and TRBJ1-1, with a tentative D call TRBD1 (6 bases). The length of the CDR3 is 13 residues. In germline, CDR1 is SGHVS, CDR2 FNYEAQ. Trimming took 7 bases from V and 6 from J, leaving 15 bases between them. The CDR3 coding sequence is TGTGCCAGCAACCCAGGGGAGGGACCTGAAGCTTTCTTT. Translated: CASNPGEGPEAFF. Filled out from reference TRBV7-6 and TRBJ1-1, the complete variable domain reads GAGVSQSPRYKVTKRGQDVALRCDPISGHVSLYWYRQALGQGPEFLTYFNYEAQQDKSGLPNDRFSAERPEGSISTLTIQRTEQRDSAMYRCASNPGEGPEAFFGQGTRLTVV.

In nucleotides, the CDR3 is TGTGCCAGCAGCCATCCCAGCCGGGATTCCAAAAACATTCAGTACTTC. Its translation is CASSHPSRDSKNIQYF. The chain recombines TRBV5-4 with TRBJ2-4, with D tentatively TRBD2 (5 bases). Germline CDR1 is SGHNT and CDR2 is YYREEE (reference sequence). Trimming removed 4 bases at V and 2 bases at J, with 16 bases between. The CDR3 sequence is 16 residues long.

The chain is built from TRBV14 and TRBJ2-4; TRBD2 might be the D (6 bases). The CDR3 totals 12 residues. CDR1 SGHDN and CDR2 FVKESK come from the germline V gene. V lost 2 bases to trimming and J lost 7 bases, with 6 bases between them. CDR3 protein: CASSQSGNIQYF. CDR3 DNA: TGTGCCAGCAGCCAAAGCGGGAACATTCAGTACTTC.

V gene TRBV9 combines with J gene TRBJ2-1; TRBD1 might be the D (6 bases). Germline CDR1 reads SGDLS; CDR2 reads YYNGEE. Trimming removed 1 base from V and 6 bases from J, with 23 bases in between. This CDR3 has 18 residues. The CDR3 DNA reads TGTGCCAGCAGCGTAATCTTCTGGCAGGGGAAAATCTGCAATGAGCAGTTCTTC. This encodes CASSVIFWQGKICNEQFF.